This note documents a single T cell receptor (beta chain) sequence. The sample originates from a study of blood T cell repertoires in COVID-19. Study in general: Sites in the United States, Italy and Spain provided acute and convalescent COVID-19 samples. Sources were T cells, B-cell-depleted T cells, or PBMCs; the material itself was cDNA or gDNA.

As handled by the study authors: Scientists estimated how many nucleated cells there were by amplifying reference gene primers. Generated by immunoSEQ multiplex PCR, the TCRdb table keeps only in-frame clones and is missing some. That table supplies the V and J calls and clone size; D and trimming were determined from the DNA. In the table there are roughly 250,000 clones, roughly 80% of which are singletons. The length of the CDR3 is 16 residues. V lost 4 bases and J 2 bases, leaving 14 bases between the germline ends. Germline V CDR1 and CDR2: KGHDR, SFDVKD. This rearrangement joins TRBV24-1 to TRBJ1-3, with TRBD1 as a possible D gene (5 bases). Specimen: peripheral blood. The TCR comes from a woman aged 80 or over with acute or convalescent COVID-19. The CDR3 loop reads CATSDSGKITGNTIYF. The CDR3 DNA reads TGTGCCACCAGTGACTCAGGGAAAATAACTGGAAACACCATATATTTT.